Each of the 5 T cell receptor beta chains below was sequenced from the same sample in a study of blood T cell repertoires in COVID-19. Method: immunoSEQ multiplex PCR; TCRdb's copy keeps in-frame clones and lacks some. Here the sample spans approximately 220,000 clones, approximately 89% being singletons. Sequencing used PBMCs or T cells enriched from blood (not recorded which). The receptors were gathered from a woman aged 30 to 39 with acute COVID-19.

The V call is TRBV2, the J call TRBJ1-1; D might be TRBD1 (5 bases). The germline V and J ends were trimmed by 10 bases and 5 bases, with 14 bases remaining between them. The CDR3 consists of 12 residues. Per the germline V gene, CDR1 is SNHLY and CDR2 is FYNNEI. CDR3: CAIPSGETEAFF. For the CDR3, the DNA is TGTGCCATACCCTCGGGGGAGACTGAAGCTTTCTTT.

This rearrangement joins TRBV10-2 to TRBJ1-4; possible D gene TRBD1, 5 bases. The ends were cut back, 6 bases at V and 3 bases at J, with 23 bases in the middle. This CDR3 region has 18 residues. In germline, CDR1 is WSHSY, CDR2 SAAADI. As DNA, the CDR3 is TGCGCCAGCAGAATGGTCCCCCAATTCCCGGGGGCTAATGAAAAACTGTTTTTT. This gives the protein CASRMVPQFPGANEKLFF.

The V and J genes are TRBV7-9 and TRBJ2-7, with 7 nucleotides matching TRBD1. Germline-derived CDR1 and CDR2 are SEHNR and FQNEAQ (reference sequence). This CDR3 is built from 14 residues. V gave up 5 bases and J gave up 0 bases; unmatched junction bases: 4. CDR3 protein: CASSRDRFSYEQYF. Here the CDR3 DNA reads TGTGCCAGCAGCCGGGACAGATTCTCCTACGAGCAGTACTTC. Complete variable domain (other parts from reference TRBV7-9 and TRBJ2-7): DTGVSQNPRHKITKRGQNVTFRCDPISEHNRLYWYRQTLGQGPEFLTYFQNEAQLEKSRLLSDRFSAERPKGSFSTLEIQRTEQGDSAMYLCASSRDRFSYEQYFGPGTRLTVT.

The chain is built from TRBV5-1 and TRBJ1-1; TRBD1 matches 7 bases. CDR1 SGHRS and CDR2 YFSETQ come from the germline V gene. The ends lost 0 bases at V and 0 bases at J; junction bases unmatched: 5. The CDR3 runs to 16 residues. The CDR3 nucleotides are TGCGCCAGCAGCTTGGCGGTACAGGGGCTGAACACTGAAGCTTTCTTT. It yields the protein CASSLAVQGLNTEAFF.

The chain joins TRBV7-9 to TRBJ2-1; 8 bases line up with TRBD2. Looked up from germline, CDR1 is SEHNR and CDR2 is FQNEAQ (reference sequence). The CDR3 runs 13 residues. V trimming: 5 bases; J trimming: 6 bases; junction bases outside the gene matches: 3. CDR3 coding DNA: TGTGCCAGCAGCCTTGCGGGGGGCAATGAGCAGTTCTTC. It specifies CASSLAGGNEQFF.